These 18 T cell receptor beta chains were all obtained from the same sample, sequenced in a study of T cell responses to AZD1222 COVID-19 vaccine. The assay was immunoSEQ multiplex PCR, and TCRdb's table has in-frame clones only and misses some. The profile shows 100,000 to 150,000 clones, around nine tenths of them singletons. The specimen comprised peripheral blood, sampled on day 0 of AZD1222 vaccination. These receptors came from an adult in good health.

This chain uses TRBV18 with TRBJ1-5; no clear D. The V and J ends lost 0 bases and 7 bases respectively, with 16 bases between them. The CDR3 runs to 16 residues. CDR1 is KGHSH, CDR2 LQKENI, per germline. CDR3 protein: CASSPPLSTEGQPQHF. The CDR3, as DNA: TGTGCCAGCTCACCACCTTTGTCCACGGAGGGCCAGCCCCAGCATTTT.

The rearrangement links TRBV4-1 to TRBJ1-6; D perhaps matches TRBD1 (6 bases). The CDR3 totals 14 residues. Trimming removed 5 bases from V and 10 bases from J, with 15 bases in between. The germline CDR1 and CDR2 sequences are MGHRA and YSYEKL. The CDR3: CASSARDTYSPLHF. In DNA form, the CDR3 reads TGCGCCAGCAGCGCTCGGGACACATACTCACCCCTCCACTTT.

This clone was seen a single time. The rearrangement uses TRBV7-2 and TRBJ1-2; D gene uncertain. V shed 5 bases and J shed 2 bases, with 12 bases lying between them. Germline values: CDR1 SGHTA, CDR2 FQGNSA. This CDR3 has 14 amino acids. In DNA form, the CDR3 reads TGTGCCAGCAGCCCCTATACATCAAACTATGGCTACACCTTC. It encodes CASSPYTSNYGYTF.

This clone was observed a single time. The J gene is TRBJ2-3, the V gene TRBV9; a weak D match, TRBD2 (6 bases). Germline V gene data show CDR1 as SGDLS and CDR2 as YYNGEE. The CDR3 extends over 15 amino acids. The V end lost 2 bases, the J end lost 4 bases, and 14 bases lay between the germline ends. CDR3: CASSVWRGGSDTQYF. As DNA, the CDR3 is TGTGCCAGCAGCGTCTGGCGGGGAGGATCAGATACGCAGTATTTT.

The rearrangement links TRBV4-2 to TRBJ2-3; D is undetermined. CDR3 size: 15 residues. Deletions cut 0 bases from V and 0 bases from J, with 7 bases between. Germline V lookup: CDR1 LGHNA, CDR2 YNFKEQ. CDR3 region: CASSQELASTDTQYF. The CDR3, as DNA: TGTGCCAGCAGCCAAGAGCTGGCGAGCACAGATACGCAGTATTTT.

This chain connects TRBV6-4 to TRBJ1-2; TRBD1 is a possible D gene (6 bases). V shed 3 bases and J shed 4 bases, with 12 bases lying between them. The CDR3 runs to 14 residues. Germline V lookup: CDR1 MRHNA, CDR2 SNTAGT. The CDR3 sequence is CASSEQGDSYGYTF. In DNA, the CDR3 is TGTGCCAGCAGTGAACAGGGAGACTCCTATGGCTACACCTTC.

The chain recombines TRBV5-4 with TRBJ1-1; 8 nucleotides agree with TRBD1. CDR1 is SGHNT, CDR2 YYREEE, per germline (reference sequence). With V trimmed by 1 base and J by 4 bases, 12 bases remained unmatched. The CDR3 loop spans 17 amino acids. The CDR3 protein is CASSLPRGPVRVTEAFF. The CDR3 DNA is TGTGCCAGCAGCTTGCCCAGGGGGCCCGTCAGAGTCACTGAAGCTTTCTTT. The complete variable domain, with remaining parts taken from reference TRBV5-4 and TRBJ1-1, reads ETGVTQSPTHLIKTRGQQVTLRCSSQSGHNTVSWYQQALGQGPQFIFQYYREEENGRGNFPPRFSGLQFPNYSSELNVNALELDDSALYLCASSLPRGPVRVTEAFFGQGTRLTVV.

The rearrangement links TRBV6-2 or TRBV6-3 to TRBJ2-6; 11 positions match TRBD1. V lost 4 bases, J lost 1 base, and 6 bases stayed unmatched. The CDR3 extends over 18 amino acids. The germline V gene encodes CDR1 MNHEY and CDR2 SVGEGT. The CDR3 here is CASSSGTGGSSGANVLTF. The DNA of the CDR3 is TGTGCCAGCAGTTCCGGGACAGGGGGTTCATCTGGGGCCAACGTCCTGACTTTC.

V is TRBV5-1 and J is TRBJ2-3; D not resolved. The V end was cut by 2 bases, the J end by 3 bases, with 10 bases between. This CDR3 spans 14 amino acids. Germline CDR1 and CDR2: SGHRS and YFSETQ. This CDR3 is CASSFILGTDTQYF. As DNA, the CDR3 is TGCGCCAGCAGCTTCATCCTGGGGACAGATACGCAGTATTTT.

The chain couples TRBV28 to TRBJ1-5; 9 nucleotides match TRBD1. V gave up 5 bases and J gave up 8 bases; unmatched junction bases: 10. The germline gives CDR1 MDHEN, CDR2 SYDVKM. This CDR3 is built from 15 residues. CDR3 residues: CASSRTGTGKEPQHF. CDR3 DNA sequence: TGTGCCAGCAGTAGAACCGGGACAGGGAAGGAGCCCCAGCATTTT.

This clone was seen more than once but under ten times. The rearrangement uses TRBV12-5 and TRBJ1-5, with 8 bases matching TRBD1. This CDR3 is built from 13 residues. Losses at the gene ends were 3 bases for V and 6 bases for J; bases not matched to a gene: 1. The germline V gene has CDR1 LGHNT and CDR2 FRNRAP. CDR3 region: CASGLDRGQPQHF. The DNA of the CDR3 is TGTGCTAGTGGTTTAGACAGGGGTCAGCCCCAGCATTTT.

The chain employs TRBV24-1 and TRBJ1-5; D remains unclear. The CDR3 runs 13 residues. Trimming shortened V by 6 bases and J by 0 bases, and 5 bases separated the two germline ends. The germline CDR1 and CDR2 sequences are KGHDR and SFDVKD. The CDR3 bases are TGTGCCACCAGTCCCGATAGCAATCAGCCCCAGCATTTT. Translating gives CATSPDSNQPQHF.

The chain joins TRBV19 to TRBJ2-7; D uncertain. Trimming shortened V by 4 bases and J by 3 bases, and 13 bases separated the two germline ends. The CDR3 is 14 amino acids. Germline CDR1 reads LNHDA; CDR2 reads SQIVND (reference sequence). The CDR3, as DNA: TGTGCCAGTAGTAGAAGAAAGGAGAACTACGAGCAGTACTTC. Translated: CASSRRKENYEQYF.

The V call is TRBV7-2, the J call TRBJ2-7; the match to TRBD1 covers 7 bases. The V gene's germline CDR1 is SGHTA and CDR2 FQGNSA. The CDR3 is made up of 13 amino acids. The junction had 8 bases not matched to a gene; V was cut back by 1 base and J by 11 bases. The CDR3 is CASSLGGGRKEYF. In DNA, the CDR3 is TGTGCCAGCAGCTTAGGAGGGGGCAGGAAGGAGTACTTC. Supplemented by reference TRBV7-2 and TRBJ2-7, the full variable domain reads GAGVSQSPSNKVTEKGKDVELRCDPISGHTALYWYRQSLGQGLEFLIYFQGNSAPDKSGLPSDRFSAERTGGSVSTLTIQRTQQEDSAVYLCASSLGGGRKEYFGPGTRLTVT.

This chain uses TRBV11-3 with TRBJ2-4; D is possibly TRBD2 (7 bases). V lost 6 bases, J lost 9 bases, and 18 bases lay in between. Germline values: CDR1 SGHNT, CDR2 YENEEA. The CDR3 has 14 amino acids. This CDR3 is CASSQKGGLSIQYF. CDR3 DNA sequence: TGTGCCAGCAGTCAAAAGGGGGGGCTGAGCATTCAGTACTTC.

DNA for the CDR3: TGTGCCAGCAGCTTAGGCCCAGCAACCGGGGAGCTGTTTTTT. Its protein product is CASSLGPATGELFF. The chain links TRBV11-2 to TRBJ2-2; D not resolved. Per germline, CDR1 SGHAT and CDR2 FQNNGV. The CDR3 length is 14 residues. V lost 1 base and J 5 bases, leaving 8 bases between the germline ends.

The DNA of the CDR3 is TGCAGCGTTGCGGGGGGAGGGCGCGAAGCTTTCTTT. The encoded protein is CSVAGGGREAFF. The chain has TRBV29-1 and TRBJ1-1; D is possibly TRBD1 (5 bases). The CDR3 loop spans 12 amino acids. V lost 4 bases and J lost 8, with 14 bases in between. The germline CDR1 and CDR2 sequences are SQVTM and ANQGSEA.

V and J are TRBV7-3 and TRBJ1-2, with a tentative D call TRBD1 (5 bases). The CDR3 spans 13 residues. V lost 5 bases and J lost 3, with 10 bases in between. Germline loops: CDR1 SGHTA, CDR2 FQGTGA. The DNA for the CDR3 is TGTGCCAGCAGCCGCCCGGGGGACTATGGCTACACCTTC. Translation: CASSRPGDYGYTF.